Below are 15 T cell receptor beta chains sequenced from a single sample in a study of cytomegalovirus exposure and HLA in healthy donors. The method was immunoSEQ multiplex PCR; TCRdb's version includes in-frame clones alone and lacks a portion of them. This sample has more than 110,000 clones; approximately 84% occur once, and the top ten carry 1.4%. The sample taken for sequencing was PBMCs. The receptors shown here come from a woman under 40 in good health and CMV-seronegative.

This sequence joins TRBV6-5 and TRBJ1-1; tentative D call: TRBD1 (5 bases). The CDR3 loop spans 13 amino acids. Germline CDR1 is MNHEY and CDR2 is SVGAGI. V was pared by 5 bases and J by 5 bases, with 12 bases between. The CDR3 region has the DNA TGTGCCAGCAGTCCGCCGCAGGGAACTGAAGCTTTCTTT. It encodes CASSPPQGTEAFF.

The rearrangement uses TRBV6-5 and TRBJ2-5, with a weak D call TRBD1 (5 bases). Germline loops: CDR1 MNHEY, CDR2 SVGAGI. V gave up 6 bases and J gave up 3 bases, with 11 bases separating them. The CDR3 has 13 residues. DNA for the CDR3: TGTGCCAGCAGCCGGACAAGAAAAGAGACCCAGTACTTC. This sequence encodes CASSRTRKETQYF.

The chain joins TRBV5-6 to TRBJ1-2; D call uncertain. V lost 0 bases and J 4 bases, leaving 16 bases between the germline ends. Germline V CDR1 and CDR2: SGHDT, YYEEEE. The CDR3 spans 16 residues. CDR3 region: CASSLAYSRNGYGYTF. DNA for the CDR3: TGTGCCAGCAGCTTGGCCTATTCTAGGAATGGCTATGGCTACACCTTC. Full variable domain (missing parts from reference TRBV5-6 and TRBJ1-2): DAGVTQSPTHLIKTRGQQVTLRCSPKSGHDTVSWYQQALGQGPQFIFQYYEEEERQRGNFPDRFSGHQFPNYSSELNVNALLLGDSALYLCASSLAYSRNGYGYTFGSGTRLTVV.

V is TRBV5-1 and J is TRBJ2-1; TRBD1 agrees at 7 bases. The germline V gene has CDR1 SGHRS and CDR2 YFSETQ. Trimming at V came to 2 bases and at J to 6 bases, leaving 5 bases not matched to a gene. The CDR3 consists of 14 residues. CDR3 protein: CASSLGTVGNEQFF. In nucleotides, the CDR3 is TGCGCCAGCAGCTTAGGGACAGTGGGCAATGAGCAGTTCTTC. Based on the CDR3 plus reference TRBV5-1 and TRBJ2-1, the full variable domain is KAGVTQTPRYLIKTRGQQVTLSCSPISGHRSVSWYQQTPGQGLQFLFEYFSETQRNKGNFPGRFSGRQFSNSRSEMNVSTLELGDSALYLCASSLGTVGNEQFFGPGTRLTVL.

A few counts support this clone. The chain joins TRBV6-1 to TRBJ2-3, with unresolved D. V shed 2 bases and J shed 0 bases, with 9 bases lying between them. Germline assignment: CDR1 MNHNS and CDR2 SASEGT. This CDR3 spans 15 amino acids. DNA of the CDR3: TGTGCCAGCAGTGAAAGTATGGGCAGCACAGATACGCAGTATTTT. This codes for CASSESMGSTDTQYF.

CDR3 sequence reads: CASSIEVSGISPLHF. The DNA of the CDR3 is TGTGCCAGTAGTATAGAAGTATCAGGGATTTCACCCCTCCACTTT. The rearrangement uses TRBV19 and TRBJ1-6; possible D gene TRBD1, 5 bases. The V gene's germline CDR1 is LNHDA and CDR2 SQIVND (reference sequence). V was cut by 0 bases and J by 9 bases, with 12 bases left in between. The CDR3 is 15 residues long.

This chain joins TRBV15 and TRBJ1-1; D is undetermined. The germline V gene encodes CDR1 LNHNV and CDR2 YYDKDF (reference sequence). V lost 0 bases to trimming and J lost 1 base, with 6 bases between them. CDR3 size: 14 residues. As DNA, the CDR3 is TGTGCCACCAGCAGAGAAATCAAGAACACTGAAGCTTTCTTT. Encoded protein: CATSREIKNTEAFF.

CDR3 loop: CASSKDDRTETYEQYF. The CDR3 bases are TGTGCCAGCAGCAAAGATGACAGGACGGAGACCTACGAGCAGTACTTC. V and J are TRBV21-1 and TRBJ2-7; the table calls TRBD1, which could not be checked here. TRBV21-1 is a documented pseudogene. The CDR3 consists of 16 residues.

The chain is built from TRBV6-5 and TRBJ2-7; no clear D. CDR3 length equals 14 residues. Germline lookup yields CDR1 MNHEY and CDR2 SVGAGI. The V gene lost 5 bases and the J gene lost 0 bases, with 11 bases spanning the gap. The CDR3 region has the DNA TGTGCCAGCAGTCTCACCCGGAGCTCCTACGAGCAGTACTTC. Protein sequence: CASSLTRSSYEQYF.

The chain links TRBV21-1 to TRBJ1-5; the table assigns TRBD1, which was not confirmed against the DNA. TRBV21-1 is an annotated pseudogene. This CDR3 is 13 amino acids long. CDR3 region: CASSKARGQPQHF. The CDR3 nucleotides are TGTGCCAGCAGCAAAGCTAGGGGTCAGCCCCAGCATTTT.

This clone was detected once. The DNA of the CDR3 is TGCGCCAGCAGCCATCCTAGCGTGGATACGCAGTATTTT. This encodes CASSHPSVDTQYF. The chain has TRBV4-1 and TRBJ2-3, with a tentative D call TRBD2 (6 bases). Germline lookup yields CDR1 MGHRA and CDR2 YSYEKL. This CDR3 comprises 13 residues. V was pared by 3 bases and J by 6 bases, with 10 bases between.

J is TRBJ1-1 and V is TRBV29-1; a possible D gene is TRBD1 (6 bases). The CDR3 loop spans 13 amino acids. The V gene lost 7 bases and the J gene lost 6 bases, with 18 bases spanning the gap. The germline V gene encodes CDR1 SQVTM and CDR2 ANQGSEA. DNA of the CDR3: TGCAGCGCTGCCCAGGGGATAGTCTCTGAAGCTTTCTTT. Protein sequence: CSAAQGIVSEAFF.

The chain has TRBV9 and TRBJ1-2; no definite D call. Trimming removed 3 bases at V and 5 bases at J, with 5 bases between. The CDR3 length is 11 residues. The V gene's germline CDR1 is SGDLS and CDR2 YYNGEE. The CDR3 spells CASSAYYGYTF. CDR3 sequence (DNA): TGTGCCAGCAGCGCCTATTATGGCTACACCTTC.

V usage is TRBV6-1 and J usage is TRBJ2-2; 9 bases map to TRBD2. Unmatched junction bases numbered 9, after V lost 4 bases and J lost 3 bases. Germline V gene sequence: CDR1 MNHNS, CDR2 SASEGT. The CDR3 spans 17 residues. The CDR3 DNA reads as TGTGCCAGCAGTGTCCTAAGGATAGCGGGGGACACCGGGGAGCTGTTTTTT. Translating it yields CASSVLRIAGDTGELFF.

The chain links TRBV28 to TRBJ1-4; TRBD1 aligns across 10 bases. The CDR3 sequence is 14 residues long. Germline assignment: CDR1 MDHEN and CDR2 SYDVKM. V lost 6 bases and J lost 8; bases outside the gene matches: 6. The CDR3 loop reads CASRTGGREEKLFF. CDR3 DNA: TGTGCCAGCAGGACAGGGGGCCGCGAGGAAAAACTGTTTTTT. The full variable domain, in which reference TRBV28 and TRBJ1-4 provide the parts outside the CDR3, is DVKVTQSSRYLVKRTGEKVFLECVQDMDHENMFWYRQDPGLGLRLIYFSYDVKMKEKGDIPEGYSVSREKKERFSLILESASTNQTSMYLCASRTGGREEKLFFGSGTQLSVL.